The 26 T cell receptor beta chains given below trace back to one sample, sequenced in a study of CD8+ T cells in alopecia areata. In each case, RNA was isolated and then reverse transcribed into cDNA as the sequencing template. The method was immunoSEQ multiplex PCR; TCRdb's version includes in-frame clones alone and lacks a portion of them. Counted here are about 140,000 clones, about four fifths occurring once; the ten biggest clones make up 25%. Treatment noted: oral pan-JAK inhibitor, 5-10 mg twice daily. Material: CD8+ T cells sorted from blood, obtained at week 4, from a patient treated with tofacitinib. These receptors came from a human donor with alopecia areata.

This clone is a singleton in its sample. Within the sample, other DNA sequences also encode this same CDR3. The CDR3 DNA sequence: TGTGCCAGCAGCCTCGGACAGGGCGGCAATCAGCCCCAGCATTTT. It specifies CASSLGQGGNQPQHF. This chain connects TRBV6-5 to TRBJ1-5, with 8 bases fitting TRBD1. The CDR3 extends over 15 amino acids. V lost 6 bases, J lost 2 bases, and 6 bases stayed unmatched. Per the germline V gene, CDR1 is MNHEY and CDR2 is SVGAGI.

This rearrangement joins TRBV29-1 to TRBJ2-7; D assignment may be TRBD1 or TRBD2 (5 bases each). Trimming pared 0 bases from V and 4 bases from J, leaving 13 bases between. Germline CDR1 and CDR2: SQVTM and ANQGSEA. The CDR3 has 14 amino acids. CDR3 nucleotides: TGCAGCGTTGAAGACGGGACCCTCCCTTACGAGCAGTACTTC. Amino acid sequence: CSVEDGTLPYEQYF.

This chain connects TRBV7-2 to TRBJ2-3; 12 positions match TRBD2. V shed 1 base, J shed 4 bases, and the junction held 3 bases outside the gene matches. The germline gives CDR1 SGHTA, CDR2 FQGNSA. The CDR3 contains 16 residues. The CDR3 DNA sequence: TGTGCCAGCAGCTTAGAACTAGCGGGGGGTGCAGATACGCAGTATTTT. Residues: CASSLELAGGADTQYF.

This chain links TRBV6-5 with TRBJ2-7; D gene unclear. Germline-derived CDR1 and CDR2 are MNHEY and SVGAGI. The length of the CDR3 is 13 residues. V was cut by 0 bases and J by 3 bases, with 6 bases left in between. CDR3 region: CASSYSSNYEQYF. CDR3 coding DNA: TGTGCCAGCAGTTACTCCTCTAACTACGAGCAGTACTTC.

The J gene is TRBJ2-3, the V gene TRBV4-1; possible D gene TRBD2, 5 bases. V dropped 1 base and J dropped 0 bases, with 11 bases sitting between them. CDR1 and CDR2 from the germline V gene are MGHRA and YSYEKL. The CDR3 sequence is 16 residues long. The CDR3 spells CASSQGRRTSTDTQYF. CDR3 DNA: TGCGCCAGCAGCCAAGGGCGGCGGACTAGCACAGATACGCAGTATTTT.

The V call is TRBV30, the J call TRBJ1-4; D is unclear. V lost 4 bases and J 0 bases, leaving 9 bases between the germline ends. CDR1 GTSNPN and CDR2 SVGIG come from the germline V gene (reference sequence). The CDR3 sequence is 14 residues long. CDR3: CAWTVSATNEKLFF. Written as DNA, the CDR3 is TGTGCCTGGACGGTCAGTGCAACTAATGAAAAACTGTTTTTT.

The chain combines TRBV30 with TRBJ2-4; 8 bases agree with TRBD1. V trimming: 0 bases; J trimming: 8 bases; junction bases outside the gene matches: 6. CDR3 length: 14 residues. Germline CDR1 reads GTSNPN; CDR2 reads SVGIG (reference sequence). CDR3 sequence (DNA): TGTGCCTGGAGTGTGTCAGGGGGCTTAGACATTCAGTACTTC. Amino acids: CAWSVSGGLDIQYF.

The chain carries TRBV30 and TRBJ2-1; D is possibly TRBD2 (5 bases). The germline CDR1 and CDR2 sequences are GTSNPN and SVGIG (reference sequence). CDR3 length: 13 residues. Deletions cut 2 bases from V and 2 bases from J, with 7 bases between. The CDR3 protein is CAWSYGAYNEQFF. The DNA for the CDR3 is TGTGCCTGGAGTTACGGGGCCTACAATGAGCAGTTCTTC.

This clone was recorded a few times. V and J are TRBV7-9 and TRBJ2-7; D is undetermined. Trimming took off 2 bases at V and 0 bases at J, with 11 bases between the two ends. The CDR3 contains 15 residues. Per the germline V gene, CDR1 is SEHNR and CDR2 is FQNEAQ (reference sequence). CDR3 in amino acids: CASSLYSFNSYEQYF. The CDR3 DNA sequence: TGTGCCAGCAGCTTATACAGCTTCAACTCCTACGAGCAGTACTTC.

This clone was seen once. V and J are TRBV11-2 and TRBJ2-3; possible D gene TRBD2, 6 bases. The CDR3 consists of 15 residues. V was trimmed by 5 bases and J by 7 bases, leaving 19 bases between them. Germline V gives CDR1 SGHAT, CDR2 FQNNGV. The chain's CDR3 is CASSTTGTLDYTQYF. The CDR3 DNA follows: TGTGCCAGCAGCACCACCGGGACTCTCGATTATACGCAGTATTTT.

The chain links TRBV7-2 to TRBJ2-3, with D unclear. The CDR3 consists of 15 residues. V was pared by 1 base and J by 0 bases, with 8 bases between. Germline CDR1 and CDR2: SGHTA and FQGNSA. The CDR3 reads CASSLDPSSTDTQYF. The CDR3 DNA reads TGTGCCAGCAGCTTAGATCCGTCTAGCACAGATACGCAGTATTTT.

The rearrangement joins TRBV5-5 to TRBJ2-7; 9 bases match TRBD2. The germline gives CDR1 SGHKS, CDR2 YYEKEE (reference sequence). This CDR3 has 16 residues. Trimming removed 4 bases from V and 3 bases from J; junction bases left unmatched: 11. This CDR3 reads CASSQESSGALYEQYF. The CDR3 DNA is TGTGCCAGCAGCCAGGAGTCTAGCGGGGCTCTCTACGAGCAGTACTTC.

The chain is built from TRBV29-1 and TRBJ2-3; 12 bases agree with TRBD2. The germline gives CDR1 SQVTM, CDR2 ANQGSEA. The CDR3 totals 16 residues. With V trimmed by 7 bases and J by 0 bases, 8 bases remained unmatched. The CDR3 loop reads CSGSSGGGDSTDTQYF. The CDR3 region has the DNA TGCAGCGGATCTAGCGGGGGGGGAGATAGCACAGATACGCAGTATTTT.

This clone was counted a single time. V and J are TRBV6-5 and TRBJ2-5, with D perhaps matching TRBD1 (5 bases). This CDR3 has 13 amino acids. Germline-derived CDR1 and CDR2 are MNHEY and SVGAGI. Deletions cut 7 bases from V and 5 bases from J, with 14 bases between. CDR3 protein: CASTTDAEETQYF. The CDR3, as DNA: TGTGCCAGCACGACAGACGCAGAGGAGACCCAGTACTTC.

This chain uses TRBV7-9 with TRBJ2-5; 9 bases align to TRBD1. CDR1 and CDR2 (germline): SEHNR, FQNEAQ (reference sequence). The CDR3 contains 15 residues. The V and J ends lost 5 bases and 5 bases, in that order; junction bases with no gene match: 9. The CDR3: CASSNRDRERETQYF. CDR3 in DNA: TGTGCCAGCAGCAACCGGGACAGGGAGAGGGAGACCCAGTACTTC.

This clone has just one count. The chain is built from TRBV29-1 and TRBJ1-1, with unresolved D. Germline V lookup: CDR1 SQVTM, CDR2 ANQGSEA. This CDR3 has 11 amino acids. Trimming left V 5 bases short and J 4 bases short, with 8 bases between. The CDR3 bases are TGCAGCGTTACCAGAGGCACTGAAGCTTTCTTT. It is translated as CSVTRGTEAFF.

The rearrangement links TRBV7-9 to TRBJ2-5, with D possibly matching TRBD2 (6 bases). The J call is doubtful: the DNA matches TRBJ2-7 better. This CDR3 has 14 amino acids. Germline loops: CDR1 SEHNR, CDR2 FQNEAQ (reference sequence). The CDR3, as DNA: TGTGCCAGCAGTGCGGAGGGGAGTAGCTACGAGCAGTACTTC. It specifies CASSAEGSSYEQYF.

This clone has only one observation. The rearrangement links TRBV7-9 to TRBJ2-3; TRBD2 aligns across 7 bases. The J segment lost 3 bases and the V segment lost 1 base, leaving 7 bases of the junction unmatched. Germline V gene data show CDR1 as SEHNR and CDR2 as FQNEAQ (reference sequence). This CDR3 has 16 residues. CDR3 nucleotide sequence: TGTGCCAGCAGCTTAGTTGGCGAGCGGGAAACAGATACGCAGTATTTT. Translation gives CASSLVGERETDTQYF.

The sample holds a few counts of this clone. J is TRBJ2-5 and V is TRBV7-8; weak D call: TRBD2 (5 bases). CDR3 size: 16 residues. Per germline, CDR1 SGHVS and CDR2 FQNEAQ. V was clipped by 7 bases and J by 2 bases, with 20 bases between them. CDR3 sequence reads: CASIPAGKSIQETQYF. The CDR3, as DNA: TGTGCCAGCATCCCGGCCGGGAAGTCTATTCAAGAGACCCAGTACTTC.

The gene calls are TRBV9 and TRBJ2-3; D is ambiguous. From germline, CDR1 is SGDLS and CDR2 YYNGEE. This CDR3 is built from 15 residues. The V end was cut by 0 bases, the J end by 3 bases, with 11 bases between. The CDR3 loop is CASSVEWLRTDTQYF. CDR3 sequence (DNA): TGTGCCAGCAGCGTAGAGTGGTTGAGGACAGATACGCAGTATTTT.

The rearrangement links TRBV6-4 to TRBJ1-2; 9 bases match TRBD1. Germline V gene data show CDR1 as MRHNA and CDR2 as SNTAGT. The V segment lost 2 bases and the J segment 6 bases; nucleotides outside the gene matches: 1. The CDR3 spans 13 residues. The CDR3 spells CASSDGTGNGYTF. CDR3 DNA: TGTGCCAGCAGTGACGGGACAGGGAATGGCTACACCTTC.

V and J are TRBV5-6 and TRBJ2-5; TRBD1 is a possible D gene (5 bases). This CDR3 region has 14 residues. Trimming took 3 bases from V and 1 from J, leaving 10 bases between them. CDR1 and CDR2 (germline): SGHDT, YYEEEE. CDR3 region: CASSSRTPQETQYF. The DNA of the CDR3 is TGTGCCAGCAGCTCACGGACACCCCAAGAGACCCAGTACTTC.

The CDR3 region is CASSLHIPGPTFDYGYTF. The CDR3 DNA follows: TGTGCCAGCAGCCTCCATATTCCGGGACCCACCTTTGACTATGGCTACACCTTC. This sequence joins TRBV7-9 and TRBJ1-2, with D possibly matching TRBD1 (5 bases). Germline V CDR1 and CDR2: SEHNR, FQNEAQ (reference sequence). This CDR3 region has 18 residues. V was pared by 5 bases and J by 3 bases, with 25 bases between.

The J gene is TRBJ2-1, the V gene TRBV11-2, with D maybe TRBD1 (6 bases). This CDR3 has 16 residues. The V end was cut by 0 bases, the J end by 5 bases, with 14 bases between. Per germline, CDR1 SGHAT and CDR2 FQNNGV. The CDR3 reads CASSLDYRQGNNEQFF. CDR3 sequence (DNA): TGTGCCAGCAGCTTAGATTATCGGCAGGGGAACAATGAGCAGTTCTTC.

The chain recombines TRBV27 with TRBJ2-2, with TRBD1 matching over 8 bases. The CDR3 sequence is 14 residues long. Germline V gene sequence: CDR1 MNHEY, CDR2 SMNVEV (reference sequence). V gave up 3 bases and J gave up 6 bases; unmatched junction bases: 3. DNA of the CDR3: TGTGCCAGCAGTTTCCCAGGGGGCCCCGGGGAGCTGTTTTTT. Encoded protein: CASSFPGGPGELFF.

A single count supports this clone. The V and J genes are TRBV7-2 and TRBJ2-1; TRBD2 matches 10 bases. Germline lookup yields CDR1 SGHTA and CDR2 FQGNSA. The CDR3 covers 15 residues. The ends lost 4 bases at V and 6 bases at J; junction bases unmatched: 6. CDR3 nucleotide sequence: TGTGCCAGCAGCTCCGGGACTAGCGTGACCAATGAGCAGTTCTTC. It is translated as CASSSGTSVTNEQFF. Using reference TRBV7-2 and TRBJ2-1 for the parts outside the CDR3, the full variable domain is GAGVSQSPSNKVTEKGKDVELRCDPISGHTALYWYRQSLGQGLEFLIYFQGNSAPDKSGLPSDRFSAERTGGSVSTLTIQRTQQEDSAVYLCASSSGTSVTNEQFFGPGTRLTVL.